Below, 20 T cell receptor beta chains from the same sample are listed, as sequenced in a study of control samples from healthy donors and cancer patients. Method: immunoSEQ multiplex PCR; TCRdb's copy keeps in-frame clones and lacks some. The sample yields about 220,000 clones, about 95% seen once. The material sequenced was blood. The receptors originated from a man in his forties or fifties in good health.

The rearrangement links TRBV5-1 to TRBJ2-3; TRBD1 is a possible D gene (5 bases). Deletions cut 1 base from V and 3 bases from J, with 9 bases between. Germline CDR1 reads SGHRS; CDR2 reads YFSETQ. The length of the CDR3 is 14 residues. CDR3 region: CASSLLGVTDTQYF. The CDR3 DNA sequence: TGCGCCAGCAGCTTGTTAGGGGTGACAGATACGCAGTATTTT.

The V and J genes are TRBV6-5 and TRBJ1-1; D unclear. CDR1 and CDR2 (germline): MNHEY, SVGAGI. The CDR3 is made up of 10 amino acids. The V and J ends lost 8 bases and 5 bases respectively, with 6 bases between them. CDR3: CASGRTEAFF. The DNA of the CDR3 is TGTGCCAGCGGGCGGACTGAAGCTTTCTTT.

The chain uses TRBV18 and TRBJ2-3, with a possible D match to TRBD2 (5 bases). The V end was cut by 2 bases, the J end by 6 bases, with 12 bases between. The CDR3 is 14 amino acids. Germline CDR1 and CDR2: KGHSH and LQKENI. CDR3 sequence: CASSPAGSADTQYF. The CDR3 bases are TGTGCCAGCTCACCAGCGGGCTCCGCGGATACGCAGTATTTT.

The chain employs TRBV5-6 and TRBJ2-7, with D possibly matching TRBD2 (5 bases). The germline CDR1 and CDR2 sequences are SGHDT and YYEEEE. V was pared by 5 bases and J by 4 bases, with 16 bases between. CDR3 size: 14 residues. The CDR3 here is CASSTASGTYEQYV. The CDR3 nucleotides read TGTGCCAGCAGTACGGCGTCGGGAACATACGAGCAGTACGTC.

The chain links TRBV6-1 to TRBJ1-1; TRBD1 matches 8 bases. The CDR3 has 15 residues. Germline V lookup: CDR1 MNHNS, CDR2 SASEGT. V trimming: 1 base; J trimming: 5 bases; junction bases outside the gene matches: 6. CDR3 in amino acids: CASSEVAGGNTEAFF. The CDR3 nucleotides read TGTGCCAGCAGTGAAGTAGCAGGGGGCAATACTGAAGCTTTCTTT.

Written as DNA, the CDR3 is TGTGCCACCAGTGAAGGCCAAGAGACCCAGTACTTC. Encoded protein: CATSEGQETQYF. The chain combines TRBV24-1 with TRBJ2-5; D ambiguous. Germline V gives CDR1 KGHDR, CDR2 SFDVKD. V was cut by 4 bases and J by 1 base, with 3 bases left in between. CDR3 length: 12 residues.

This chain uses TRBV4-2 with TRBJ2-3; TRBD1 is a possible D gene (5 bases). Per the germline V gene, CDR1 is LGHNA and CDR2 is YNFKEQ. This CDR3 has 15 amino acids. V was trimmed by 0 bases and J by 2 bases, leaving 9 bases between them. CDR3 nucleotides: TGTGCCAGCAGCCAAGAAGACAGACCCACAGATACGCAGTATTTT. This sequence encodes CASSQEDRPTDTQYF.

With respect to this clone: Other DNA sequences in the sample encode the same CDR3. The genes are TRBV2 and TRBJ1-6, with D perhaps matching TRBD1 (5 bases). Germline CDR1 SNHLY, CDR2 FYNNEI. This CDR3 region has 11 residues. With 6 bases removed from V and 8 bases from J, the gap between germline ends came to 5 bases. The CDR3 DNA follows: TGTGCCAGCAGAGGGGATTCACCCCTCCACTTT. It is translated as CASRGDSPLHF.

The V and J genes are TRBV9 and TRBJ1-1, with 8 bases lining up with TRBD1. V shed 2 bases, J shed 3 bases, and the junction held 6 bases outside the gene matches. The CDR3 is made up of 15 amino acids. Germline assignment: CDR1 SGDLS and CDR2 YYNGEE. CDR3 amino acids: CASSVVEQGDTEAFF. The CDR3 nucleotides read TGTGCCAGCAGCGTGGTGGAACAGGGGGACACTGAAGCTTTCTTT. Variable domain in full (rest from reference TRBV9 and TRBJ1-1): DSGVTQTPKHLITATGQRVTLRCSPRSGDLSVYWYQQSLDQGLQFLIQYYNGEERAKGNILERFSAQQFPDLHSELNLSSLELGDSALYFCASSVVEQGDTEAFFGQGTRLTVV.

The chain is built from TRBV6-5 and TRBJ2-1, with 7 bases that match TRBD2. The CDR3 has 13 amino acids. With V trimmed by 8 bases and J by 6 bases, 7 bases remained unmatched. CDR1 and CDR2 from the germline V gene are MNHEY and SVGAGI. The CDR3 region has the DNA TGTGCCAGCGCCCCGGGGGGAGGCAATGAGCAGTTCTTC. Protein: CASAPGGGNEQFF.

The gene calls are TRBV6-5 and TRBJ2-6, with TRBD1 as a possible D gene (6 bases). The germline V gene has CDR1 MNHEY and CDR2 SVGAGI. This CDR3 is built from 15 residues. V lost 6 bases and J 2 bases, leaving 11 bases between the germline ends. In nucleotides, the CDR3 is TGTGCCAGCAGCCCCTGGACAGCTGGGGCCAACGTCCTGACTTTC. Translation gives CASSPWTAGANVLTF.

The chain combines TRBV18 with TRBJ1-5; TRBD1 agrees at 11 bases. Germline CDR1 is KGHSH and CDR2 is LQKENI. V shed 5 bases, J shed 4 bases, and the junction held 4 bases outside the gene matches. The CDR3 contains 15 residues. The CDR3 sequence: CASSAGTGGNQPQHF. The CDR3 DNA reads as TGTGCCAGCTCAGCCGGGACAGGGGGGAATCAGCCCCAGCATTTT. The entire variable domain, with the rest obtained from reference TRBV18 and TRBJ1-5, is as follows: NAGVMQNPRHLVRRRGQEARLRCSPMKGHSHVYWYRQLPEEGLKFMVYLQKENIIDESGMPKERFSAEFPKEGPSILRIQQVVRGDSAAYFCASSAGTGGNQPQHFGDGTRLSIL.

The chain links TRBV7-6 to TRBJ1-3; D is perhaps TRBD1 (6 bases). Deletions cut 0 bases from V and 0 bases from J, with 9 bases between. This CDR3 spans 16 amino acids. Germline V gene sequence: CDR1 SGHVS, CDR2 FNYEAQ. DNA of the CDR3: TGTGCCAGCAGCTTAGCGATGGACAGCTCTGGAAACACCATATATTTT. Amino acids: CASSLAMDSSGNTIYF.

The chain couples TRBV6-5 to TRBJ2-1; D uncertain. Trimming left V 0 bases short and J 9 bases short, with 15 bases between. Germline values: CDR1 MNHEY, CDR2 SVGAGI. The CDR3 runs to 15 residues. The CDR3 loop is CASSYSVLVRSEQFF. The CDR3 DNA follows: TGTGCCAGCAGTTACTCCGTCCTAGTTCGTAGTGAGCAGTTCTTC.

The chain employs TRBV5-1 and TRBJ1-6; 7 nucleotides match TRBD1. V lost 6 bases to trimming and J lost 7 bases; unmatched junction nucleotides: 10. This CDR3 comprises 15 residues. Per germline, CDR1 SGHRS and CDR2 YFSETQ. The CDR3 bases are TGCGCCAGCAAATCGGGACAGAATACAAATTCACCCCTCCACTTT. It yields the protein CASKSGQNTNSPLHF. Looking up the rest from reference TRBV5-1 and TRBJ1-6 gives the full variable domain: KAGVTQTPRYLIKTRGQQVTLSCSPISGHRSVSWYQQTPGQGLQFLFEYFSETQRNKGNFPGRFSGRQFSNSRSEMNVSTLELGDSALYLCASKSGQNTNSPLHFGNGTRLTVT.

This chain's CDR3 is CASSFLAGAGYGYTF. In DNA form, the CDR3 reads TGCGCCAGCAGCTTCTTAGCAGGGGCAGGCTATGGCTACACCTTC. V is TRBV5-1 and J is TRBJ1-2; D may be TRBD1 (6 bases). V was pared by 2 bases and J by 4 bases, with 15 bases between. The CDR3 loop spans 15 amino acids. Germline V lookup: CDR1 SGHRS, CDR2 YFSETQ.

The rearrangement links TRBV19 to TRBJ2-3; 7 bases match TRBD1. Trimming at V came to 6 bases and at J to 6 bases, leaving 12 bases not matched to a gene. The CDR3 has 15 amino acids. Per germline, CDR1 LNHDA and CDR2 SQIVND (reference sequence). The CDR3 loop reads CASSETGPFGDTQYF. Here the CDR3 DNA reads TGTGCCAGTAGCGAGACAGGGCCATTTGGGGATACGCAGTATTTT.

The CDR3 DNA sequence: TGTGCCAGCAGGCCAAACAAAGGGACAGCAAACTATGGCTACACCTTC. Its translation is CASRPNKGTANYGYTF. The chain recombines TRBV28 with TRBJ1-2, with TRBD1 matching 7 bases. CDR1 is MDHEN and CDR2 is SYDVKM in the germline V gene. The CDR3 is 16 residues long. The J segment lost 2 bases and the V segment lost 6 bases, leaving 12 bases of the junction unmatched.

The chain combines TRBV4-3 with TRBJ1-2, with a weak D call TRBD1 (6 bases). The V end was cut by 3 bases, the J end by 8 bases, with 19 bases between. The CDR3 is 15 residues long. Germline V gene lookup returns CDR1 LGHNA and CDR2 YSLEER. This chain's CDR3 is CASSQDSQGWSGYTF. CDR3 sequence (DNA): TGCGCCAGCAGCCAGGACTCACAGGGATGGAGCGGCTACACCTTC.

The chain is built from TRBV28 and TRBJ1-5; D unclear. Deletions cut 3 bases from V and 2 bases from J, with 8 bases between. Germline V gene sequence: CDR1 MDHEN, CDR2 SYDVKM. The CDR3 is made up of 14 amino acids. CDR3 in DNA: TGTGCCAGCAGTTTGAACATGGGCAATCAGCCCCAGCATTTT. It is translated as CASSLNMGNQPQHF.